One sample yielded the 24 T cell receptor beta chains listed below, sequenced in a study of T cell responses to AZD1222 COVID-19 vaccine. Clones were sequenced by immunoSEQ multiplex PCR, and TCRdb holds only the in-frame ones, with some missing. The repertoire holds 200,000 or so clones, with around nine tenths as singletons. This material consisted of peripheral blood, taken on day 0 of AZD1222 vaccination. Source of these receptors: an adult in good health.

The V call is TRBV6-4, the J call TRBJ1-2; 9 nucleotides agree with TRBD1. Trimming removed 0 bases from V and 7 bases from J; junction bases left unmatched: 6. CDR3 length: 15 residues. CDR1 and CDR2 (germline): MRHNA, SNTAGT. The CDR3 bases are TGTGCCAGCAGTGACTCTGTGGACAGGGGCGGTGGCTACACCTTC. Amino acids: CASSDSVDRGGGYTF.

This rearrangement joins TRBV5-4 to TRBJ2-7; 7 bases line up with TRBD1. The CDR3 has 14 amino acids. J gave up 1 base and V 3 bases, and 4 bases lay outside the gene matches. Germline V CDR1 and CDR2: SGHNT, YYREEE (reference sequence). The CDR3 loop is CASSSMGQSYEQYF. DNA of the CDR3: TGTGCCAGCAGCTCGATGGGACAGTCCTACGAGCAGTACTTC. The whole variable domain, remainder taken from reference TRBV5-4 and TRBJ2-7, is ETGVTQSPTHLIKTRGQQVTLRCSSQSGHNTVSWYQQALGQGPQFIFQYYREEENGRGNFPPRFSGLQFPNYSSELNVNALELDDSALYLCASSSMGQSYEQYFGPGTRLTVT.

The J gene is TRBJ1-1, the V gene TRBV2; D not resolved. V was trimmed by 7 bases and J by 8 bases, leaving 14 bases between them. This CDR3 spans 12 amino acids. CDR1 is SNHLY, CDR2 FYNNEI, per germline. The CDR3 nucleotides are TGTGCCAGCATTGAGTCGGCCAGGGAAGCTTTCTTT. Translating gives CASIESAREAFF.

The V and J genes are TRBV5-8 and TRBJ2-1; 12 bases are a match to TRBD2. Unmatched junction bases numbered 9, after V lost 2 bases and J lost 0 bases. Per the germline V gene, CDR1 is SGHTS and CDR2 is YDEGEE. The CDR3 totals 19 residues. CDR3 protein: CASSFYGLAGGSSYNEQFF. CDR3 nucleotides: TGTGCCAGCAGCTTTTATGGTCTAGCGGGGGGGAGCTCCTACAATGAGCAGTTCTTC.

Remarks on this clone: The DNA is left out, because the CDR3 cannot be placed on it with certainty; the CDR3 is given as TCRdb lists it. V usage is TRBV9 and J usage is TRBJ2-7; TRBD2, the table's D call, lacks a check against the DNA. In germline, CDR1 is SGDLS, CDR2 YYNGEE. The CDR3 numbers 16 amino acids, ends counted. The CDR3 sequence is CASSVGVGTGVIGEYF.

V gene TRBV10-3 combines with J gene TRBJ1-1; D remains ambiguous. The CDR3 has 14 amino acids. Trimming left V 2 bases short and J 4 bases short, with 11 bases between. Germline CDR1 is ENHRY and CDR2 is SYGVKD. CDR3 DNA sequence: TGTGCCATCAGTGAGATAGGGCGGGGCACTGAAGCTTTCTTT. Encoded protein: CAISEIGRGTEAFF.

The V call is TRBV13, the J call TRBJ2-5, with 7 bases identical to TRBD2. The CDR3 consists of 15 residues. J was trimmed by 0 bases and V by 4 bases; bases with no gene match: 5. In germline, CDR1 is PRHDT, CDR2 FYEKMQ (reference sequence). The CDR3 reads CASSWIGGYQETQYF. For the CDR3, the DNA is TGTGCCAGCAGCTGGATCGGGGGGTACCAAGAGACCCAGTACTTC.

The V gene is TRBV5-1, the J gene TRBJ1-1; D remains ambiguous. The CDR3 runs to 12 residues. The germline V gene has CDR1 SGHRS and CDR2 YFSETQ. Trimming removed 4 bases at V and 3 bases at J, with 7 bases between. The CDR3 DNA is TGCGCCAGCAGCCTCAGTTACACTGAAGCTTTCTTT. Its protein product is CASSLSYTEAFF.

J is TRBJ1-2 and V is TRBV7-9; 9 bases match TRBD1. V lost 5 bases, J lost 6 bases, and 4 bases stayed unmatched. Per the germline V gene, CDR1 is SEHNR and CDR2 is FQNEAQ (reference sequence). The CDR3 length is 13 residues. This CDR3 reads CASSPRTGDGYTF. In nucleotides, the CDR3 is TGTGCCAGCAGCCCCCGGACAGGGGATGGCTACACCTTC. Complete variable domain (other parts from reference TRBV7-9 and TRBJ1-2): DTGVSQNPRHKITKRGQNVTFRCDPISEHNRLYWYRQTLGQGPEFLTYFQNEAQLEKSRLLSDRFSAERPKGSFSTLEIQRTEQGDSAMYLCASSPRTGDGYTFGSGTRLTVV.

The chain recombines TRBV5-4 with TRBJ2-6, with 9 nucleotides matching TRBD1. CDR1 is SGHNT, CDR2 YYREEE, per germline (reference sequence). There are 16 residues in the CDR3. The ends lost 3 bases at V and 2 bases at J; junction bases unmatched: 3. The CDR3 is CASSSTGGPGANVLTF. The CDR3 bases are TGTGCCAGCAGCTCTACAGGGGGCCCTGGGGCCAACGTCCTGACTTTC.

J is TRBJ1-1 and V is TRBV13; 10 nucleotides agree with TRBD1. V lost 5 bases and J lost 4; bases outside the gene matches: 13. The CDR3 has 17 amino acids. Per germline, CDR1 PRHDT and CDR2 FYEKMQ (reference sequence). The CDR3 loop is CASSQVGTGVPATEAFF. The CDR3 nucleotides read TGTGCCAGCAGCCAAGTTGGGACAGGGGTCCCCGCCACTGAAGCTTTCTTT. Supplemented by reference TRBV13 and TRBJ1-1, the full variable domain reads AAGVIQSPRHLIKEKRETATLKCYPIPRHDTVYWYQQGPGQDPQFLISFYEKMQSDKGSIPDRFSAQQFSDYHSELNMSSLELGDSALYFCASSQVGTGVPATEAFFGQGTRLTVV.

The chain carries TRBV14 and TRBJ2-7; the D gene could be TRBD1 or TRBD2 (5 bases each). CDR1 SGHDN and CDR2 FVKESK come from the germline V gene. The germline V and J ends were trimmed by 5 bases and 3 bases, with 14 bases remaining between them. There are 14 residues in the CDR3. The CDR3 DNA reads as TGTGCCAGCAGCTATCAGCTGGGGGACTACGAGCAGTACTTC. This sequence encodes CASSYQLGDYEQYF.

The CDR3 is CASSYGSGVGTEAFF. In nucleotides, the CDR3 is TGCGCCAGCAGCTACGGTTCAGGTGTGGGCACTGAAGCTTTCTTT. The chain recombines TRBV4-1 with TRBJ1-1; unclear D gene. Trimming cost V 5 bases and J 4 bases, with 17 bases left between them. The CDR3 totals 15 residues. Germline V gene lookup returns CDR1 MGHRA and CDR2 YSYEKL.

The rearrangement links TRBV5-1 to TRBJ2-7, with 10 nucleotides matching TRBD1. Germline lookup yields CDR1 SGHRS and CDR2 YFSETQ. This CDR3 is 14 amino acids long. The V gene end was trimmed by 3 bases and the J gene end by 6 bases; junction bases not matched to a gene: 6. In DNA form, the CDR3 reads TGCGCCAGCAGCTGGACAGGGGGTATGAGCGAGCAGTACTTC. Its translation is CASSWTGGMSEQYF.

The V call is TRBV5-1, the J call TRBJ2-7, with D maybe TRBD2 (6 bases). CDR1 SGHRS and CDR2 YFSETQ come from the germline V gene. The V end was cut by 4 bases, the J end by 0 bases, with 14 bases between. The CDR3 consists of 15 residues. The CDR3 region is CASSLSGGLSYEQYF. The CDR3 coding sequence is TGCGCCAGCAGCCTCTCCGGGGGACTCTCCTACGAGCAGTACTTC.

This chain connects TRBV7-8 to TRBJ2-1; D gene unclear. This CDR3 contains 12 residues. Germline V lookup: CDR1 SGHVS, CDR2 FQNEAQ. V was trimmed by 5 bases and J by 7 bases, leaving 9 bases between them. The CDR3 nucleotides are TGTGCCAGCAGCCCCCAGATGAATGAGCAGTTCTTC. It yields the protein CASSPQMNEQFF.

The chain couples TRBV19 to TRBJ1-5; 8 nucleotides match TRBD1. Trimming at V came to 2 bases and at J to 5 bases, leaving 20 bases not matched to a gene. This CDR3 has 20 residues. Germline assignment: CDR1 LNHDA and CDR2 SQIVND (reference sequence). CDR3 sequence (DNA): TGTGCCAGTAGTATACTTTCGTGGATTGATTGGACAGGGCGGGATCAGCCCCAGCATTTT. Its translation is CASSILSWIDWTGRDQPQHF.

The CDR3 region has the DNA TGTGCCAGCAGCTTAAACTACGAGCAGTACTTC. This encodes CASSLNYEQYF. The genes are TRBV13 and TRBJ2-7; D uncertain. The V and J ends lost 2 bases and 3 bases respectively, with 2 bases between them. Per the germline V gene, CDR1 is PRHDT and CDR2 is FYEKMQ (reference sequence). CDR3 size: 11 residues.

This chain joins TRBV9 and TRBJ1-1, with TRBD1 as a possible D gene (6 bases). Trimming took 3 bases from V and 4 from J, leaving 16 bases between them. This CDR3 has 15 amino acids. The germline V gene encodes CDR1 SGDLS and CDR2 YYNGEE. The CDR3 DNA follows: TGTGCCAGCAGCGCCGGGGGCGGGTTAGGCACTGAAGCTTTCTTT. Translated, it gives CASSAGGGLGTEAFF.

The rearrangement joins TRBV5-1 to TRBJ1-1, with 7 nucleotides matching TRBD1. The CDR3 runs 15 residues. After removal of 4 bases from V and 7 bases from J, the junction contained 13 bases not matched to a gene. Germline V CDR1 and CDR2: SGHRS, YFSETQ. CDR3: CASSPGAYRGVEAFF. The CDR3 coding sequence is TGCGCCAGCAGCCCTGGGGCGTACAGGGGAGTTGAAGCTTTCTTT.

This clone was picked up one time. This chain uses TRBV24-1 with TRBJ1-5, with D hard to call. The CDR3 extends over 13 amino acids. The germline V gene has CDR1 KGHDR and CDR2 SFDVKD. The V end was cut by 0 bases, the J end by 5 bases, with 4 bases between. As DNA, the CDR3 is TGTGCCACCAGTGATTTGGGATATCAGCCCCAGCATTTT. This encodes CATSDLGYQPQHF.

The gene calls are TRBV3-1 (or the pseudogene TRBV3-2) and TRBJ2-5, with unresolved D. Between the trimmed V and J ends, which lost 2 bases and 5 bases, there was a span of 3 bases. CDR1 and CDR2 (germline): LGHDT, YNNKEL (reference sequence). This CDR3 is 11 amino acids long. The CDR3 here is CASSQPETQYF. Here the CDR3 DNA reads TGTGCCAGCAGCCAACCGGAGACCCAGTACTTC.

The CDR3 loop reads CASSLSSSQPQHF. CDR3 DNA sequence: TGTGCCAGCAGCTTAAGTTCTAGTCAGCCCCAGCATTTT. J is TRBJ1-5 and V is TRBV11-1; no clear D gene. The CDR3 sequence is 13 residues long. The V end lost 2 bases, the J end lost 6 bases, and 8 bases lay between the germline ends. The germline V gene encodes CDR1 SGHAT and CDR2 FQDESV (reference sequence).

The rearrangement uses TRBV7-9 and TRBJ2-1; D may be TRBD1 or TRBD2 (5 bases each). V was cut by 5 bases and J by 9 bases, with 20 bases left in between. The CDR3 length is 15 residues. In germline, CDR1 is SEHNR, CDR2 FQNEAQ (reference sequence). CDR3 amino acids: CASSPPLRVGTEQFF. CDR3 bases: TGTGCCAGCAGCCCCCCGCTCAGGGTGGGGACTGAGCAGTTCTTC. The full variable domain, completed using reference TRBV7-9 and TRBJ2-1, is DTGVSQNPRHKITKRGQNVTFRCDPISEHNRLYWYRQTLGQGPEFLTYFQNEAQLEKSRLLSDRFSAERPKGSFSTLEIQRTEQGDSAMYLCASSPPLRVGTEQFFGPGTRLTVL.